The 20 T cell receptor beta chains below come from one sample, sequenced in a study of response to subunit inactivated influenza vaccine (dated 2018 in TCRdb). Library preparation employed RT-PCR. Reads for this sample came from an Illumina HiSeq 2500. TCRdb applied fastp at Q25 and MiXCR to the public reads, then kept only in-frame beta chains. Identical CDR3 proteins give one entry, which carries the most common genes and DNA. The sample records about 520,000 distinct CDR3 sequences, about 25% of which are singletons. The ten most abundant clones make up 1.9% of the sample. Material: CD4+ T cells sorted from PBMCs, obtained more than 4 days after vaccination. The receptors were gathered from a man in his forties or fifties who received an inactivated influenza vaccine. Donor details come from another sample of the same person, matched by shared clones.

The rearrangement uses TRBV6-1 and TRBJ2-3; D remains unclear. V was pared by 1 base and J by 9 bases, with 5 bases between. CDR3 length: 11 residues. Germline CDR1 reads MNHNS; CDR2 reads SASEGT. The CDR3 loop reads CASSEEWTQYF. CDR3 DNA: TGTGCCAGCAGTGAAGAATGGACGCAGTATTTT.

The rearrangement uses TRBV28 and TRBJ2-3; D not certain. CDR3 size: 14 residues. Germline CDR1 reads MDHEN; CDR2 reads SYDVKM. Trimming took off 5 bases at V and 7 bases at J, with 16 bases between the two ends. CDR3 DNA sequence: TGTGCCAGCAGTCTGTCCCCCCCCTTGAATACGCAGTATTTT. Its protein product is CASSLSPPLNTQYF. Filled out from reference TRBV28 and TRBJ2-3, the complete variable domain reads DVKVTQSSRYLVKRTGEKVFLECVQDMDHENMFWYRQDPGLGLRLIYFSYDVKMKEKGDIPEGYSVSREKKERFSLILESASTNQTSMYLCASSLSPPLNTQYFGPGTRLTVL.

The CDR3 here is CASSLYGGIFSYNEQFF. CDR3 DNA: TGTGCCAGCAGCCTATACGGCGGCATCTTCTCCTACAATGAGCAGTTCTTC. The chain combines TRBV7-3 with TRBJ2-1; no firm D call. Germline lookup yields CDR1 SGHTA and CDR2 FQGTGA. This CDR3 region has 17 residues. V lost 5 bases and J lost 0, with 17 bases in between.

The V and J genes are TRBV20-1 and TRBJ2-3; 12 positions agree with TRBD1. After removal of 6 bases from V and 5 bases from J, the junction contained 6 bases not matched to a gene. Germline V gene data show CDR1 as DFQATT and CDR2 as SNEGSKA (reference sequence). The CDR3 sequence is 14 residues long. In nucleotides, the CDR3 is TGCAGTGCCAGGGGACAGGGGGCTGAAGATACGCAGTATTTT. Its protein product is CSARGQGAEDTQYF.

This clonotype came up a few times. In DNA, the CDR3 is TGTGCCTGGGGCTACAGGGTCGCCGAGCAGTACTTC. Translation: CAWGYRVAEQYF. The chain employs TRBV30 and TRBJ2-7, with D possibly being TRBD1 (6 bases). V lost 5 bases, J lost 6 bases, and 14 bases lay in between. Germline V lookup: CDR1 GTSNPN, CDR2 SVGIG (reference sequence). This CDR3 is built from 12 residues.

This CDR3 reads CSARIFGTDTGELFF. The CDR3, as DNA: TGCAGTGCTAGAATTTTTGGGACGGACACCGGGGAGCTGTTTTTT. V and J are TRBV20-1 and TRBJ2-2, with D perhaps assigned TRBD1 or TRBD2 (5 bases each). Germline CDR1 reads DFQATT; CDR2 reads SNEGSKA (reference sequence). CDR3 length: 15 residues. V lost 2 bases and J 3 bases, leaving 13 bases between the germline ends.

In its sample, this clonotype was seen a few times. The chain joins TRBV7-6 to TRBJ1-2; perhaps TRBD1 as D (5 bases). The CDR3 is made up of 13 amino acids. V lost 6 bases and J 8 bases, leaving 16 bases between the germline ends. Per germline, CDR1 SGHVS and CDR2 FNYEAQ. The CDR3 protein is CASSYQGGGGYTF. CDR3 in DNA: TGTGCCAGCAGTTACCAGGGTGGAGGAGGCTACACCTTC.

This clonotype was seen only a few times. CDR3 DNA: TGTGCCAGCAGTTACTCGCTACCCTCCTCCTACAATGAGCAGTTCTTC. This translates into CASSYSLPSSYNEQFF. V and J are TRBV6-5 and TRBJ2-1; no firm D call. Germline V gene lookup returns CDR1 MNHEY and CDR2 SVGAGI. There are 16 residues in the CDR3. V lost 0 bases and J 0 bases, leaving 9 bases between the germline ends.

This chain uses TRBV4-2 with TRBJ2-7; TRBD1 agrees at 10 bases. The germline V gene has CDR1 LGHNA and CDR2 YNFKEQ. The CDR3 totals 15 residues. V dropped 1 base and J dropped 3; count of bases not matched to a gene: 3. The chain's CDR3 is CASSQGQGANYEQYF. For the CDR3, the DNA is TGTGCCAGCAGCCAAGGACAGGGGGCGAACTACGAGCAGTACTTC.

This clonotype showed up just a few times. This sequence joins TRBV12-3 or TRBV12-4 and TRBJ2-7, with no clear D. The CDR3 loop spans 13 amino acids. V was clipped by 3 bases and J by 3 bases, with 9 bases between them. The CDR3 spells CASSFFPGYEQYF. CDR3 bases: TGTGCCAGCAGTTTCTTTCCAGGCTACGAGCAGTACTTC.

This clonotype showed up just a few times. V and J are TRBV3-1 and TRBJ2-1; D may be TRBD1 or TRBD2 (5 bases each). The V end was cut by 2 bases, the J end by 11 bases, with 13 bases between. The CDR3 sequence is 13 residues long. Per germline, CDR1 LGHDT and CDR2 YNNKEL (reference sequence). Here the CDR3 DNA reads TGTGCCAGCAGCCAAATGATTAGGGACCAGCAGTTCTTC. Translation: CASSQMIRDQQFF.

This chain connects TRBV5-1 to TRBJ2-5, with D possibly being TRBD2 (5 bases). Germline CDR1 is SGHRS and CDR2 is YFSETQ. The CDR3 loop spans 14 amino acids. V was shortened by 0 bases and J by 4 bases, with 10 bases between the two germline ends. Here the CDR3 DNA reads TGCGCCAGCAGCTTGGCCATAGGGAGAGAGACCCAGTACTTC. Amino acid sequence: CASSLAIGRETQYF.

This clonotype was seen many times. The CDR3 DNA reads TGTGCCAGCAGCTTAGCGGGACAGGGCTCCTACGAGCAGTACTTC. It specifies CASSLAGQGSYEQYF. V usage is TRBV7-9 and J usage is TRBJ2-7; 9 bases are shared with TRBD1. The germline CDR1 and CDR2 sequences are SEHNR and FQNEAQ (reference sequence). The V segment lost 0 bases and the J segment 0 bases; nucleotides outside the gene matches: 0. The CDR3 runs 15 residues.

The V and J genes are TRBV20-1 and TRBJ2-1; tentatively, D is TRBD2 (5 bases). Per germline, CDR1 DFQATT and CDR2 SNEGSKA (reference sequence). The CDR3 runs 14 residues. The V end was cut by 7 bases, the J end by 0 bases, with 13 bases between. CDR3 nucleotides: TGCAGTGGAAGACTAACGAACTCCTACAATGAGCAGTTCTTC. It codes for CSGRLTNSYNEQFF.

The chain links TRBV7-2 to TRBJ1-6; possible D gene TRBD1, 6 bases. The V end was cut by 0 bases, the J end by 6 bases, with 9 bases between. This CDR3 has 15 amino acids. Germline-derived CDR1 and CDR2 are SGHTA and FQGNSA. The CDR3 DNA reads TGTGCCAGCAGCTTAGCCCAGGGGACTAATTCACCCCTCCACTTT. It is translated as CASSLAQGTNSPLHF. The complete variable domain, with remaining parts taken from reference TRBV7-2 and TRBJ1-6, reads GAGVSQSPSNKVTEKGKDVELRCDPISGHTALYWYRQSLGQGLEFLIYFQGNSAPDKSGLPSDRFSAERTGGSVSTLTIQRTQQEDSAVYLCASSLAQGTNSPLHFGNGTRLTVT.

There are a few counts of this clonotype. The rearrangement links TRBV12-3 or TRBV12-4 to TRBJ2-7; 8 bases line up with TRBD1. This CDR3 region has 17 residues. The junction had 12 bases not matched to a gene; V was cut back by 5 bases and J by 0 bases. For the CDR3, the DNA is TGTGCCAGCAGTCCGCCAATGAGGGACAGGAGCTCCTACGAGCAGTACTTC. Its translation is CASSPPMRDRSSYEQYF.

By frequency in the sample, this clonotype is medium-sized. The chain has TRBV5-1 and TRBJ2-1; tentatively, D is TRBD1 (6 bases). Trimming shortened V by 4 bases and J by 0 bases, and 14 bases separated the two germline ends. The CDR3 spans 16 residues. CDR1 is SGHRS, CDR2 YFSETQ, per germline. This chain's CDR3 is CASSPGDTLSYNEQFF. The CDR3, as DNA: TGCGCCAGCAGCCCTGGGGACACCCTCTCCTACAATGAGCAGTTCTTC.

The chain combines TRBV7-2 with TRBJ2-5, with D perhaps TRBD2 (6 bases). Trimming removed 5 bases from V and 7 bases from J, with 20 bases in between. Germline assignment: CDR1 SGHTA and CDR2 FQGNSA. The CDR3 consists of 15 residues. CDR3 in amino acids: CASSPGLIMSVTQYF. CDR3 DNA sequence: TGTGCCAGCAGCCCCGGACTAATTATGTCTGTGACCCAGTACTTC.

The chain recombines TRBV9 with TRBJ2-1, with D possibly being TRBD1 (6 bases). Trimming took off 3 bases at V and 3 bases at J, with 16 bases between the two ends. Germline loops: CDR1 SGDLS, CDR2 YYNGEE. The length of the CDR3 is 16 residues. CDR3 loop: CASSGQRGNYYNEQFF. CDR3 DNA: TGTGCCAGCAGCGGGCAGAGGGGGAATTACTACAATGAGCAGTTCTTC.

There are a few counts of this clonotype. This rearrangement joins TRBV20-1 to TRBJ2-1; D remains unclear. This CDR3 comprises 12 residues. Germline V gene sequence: CDR1 DFQATT, CDR2 SNEGSKA (reference sequence). CDR3 nucleotide sequence: TGCAGCGTGGTGGATCAATACAATGAGCAGTTCTTC. This gives the protein CSVVDQYNEQFF.